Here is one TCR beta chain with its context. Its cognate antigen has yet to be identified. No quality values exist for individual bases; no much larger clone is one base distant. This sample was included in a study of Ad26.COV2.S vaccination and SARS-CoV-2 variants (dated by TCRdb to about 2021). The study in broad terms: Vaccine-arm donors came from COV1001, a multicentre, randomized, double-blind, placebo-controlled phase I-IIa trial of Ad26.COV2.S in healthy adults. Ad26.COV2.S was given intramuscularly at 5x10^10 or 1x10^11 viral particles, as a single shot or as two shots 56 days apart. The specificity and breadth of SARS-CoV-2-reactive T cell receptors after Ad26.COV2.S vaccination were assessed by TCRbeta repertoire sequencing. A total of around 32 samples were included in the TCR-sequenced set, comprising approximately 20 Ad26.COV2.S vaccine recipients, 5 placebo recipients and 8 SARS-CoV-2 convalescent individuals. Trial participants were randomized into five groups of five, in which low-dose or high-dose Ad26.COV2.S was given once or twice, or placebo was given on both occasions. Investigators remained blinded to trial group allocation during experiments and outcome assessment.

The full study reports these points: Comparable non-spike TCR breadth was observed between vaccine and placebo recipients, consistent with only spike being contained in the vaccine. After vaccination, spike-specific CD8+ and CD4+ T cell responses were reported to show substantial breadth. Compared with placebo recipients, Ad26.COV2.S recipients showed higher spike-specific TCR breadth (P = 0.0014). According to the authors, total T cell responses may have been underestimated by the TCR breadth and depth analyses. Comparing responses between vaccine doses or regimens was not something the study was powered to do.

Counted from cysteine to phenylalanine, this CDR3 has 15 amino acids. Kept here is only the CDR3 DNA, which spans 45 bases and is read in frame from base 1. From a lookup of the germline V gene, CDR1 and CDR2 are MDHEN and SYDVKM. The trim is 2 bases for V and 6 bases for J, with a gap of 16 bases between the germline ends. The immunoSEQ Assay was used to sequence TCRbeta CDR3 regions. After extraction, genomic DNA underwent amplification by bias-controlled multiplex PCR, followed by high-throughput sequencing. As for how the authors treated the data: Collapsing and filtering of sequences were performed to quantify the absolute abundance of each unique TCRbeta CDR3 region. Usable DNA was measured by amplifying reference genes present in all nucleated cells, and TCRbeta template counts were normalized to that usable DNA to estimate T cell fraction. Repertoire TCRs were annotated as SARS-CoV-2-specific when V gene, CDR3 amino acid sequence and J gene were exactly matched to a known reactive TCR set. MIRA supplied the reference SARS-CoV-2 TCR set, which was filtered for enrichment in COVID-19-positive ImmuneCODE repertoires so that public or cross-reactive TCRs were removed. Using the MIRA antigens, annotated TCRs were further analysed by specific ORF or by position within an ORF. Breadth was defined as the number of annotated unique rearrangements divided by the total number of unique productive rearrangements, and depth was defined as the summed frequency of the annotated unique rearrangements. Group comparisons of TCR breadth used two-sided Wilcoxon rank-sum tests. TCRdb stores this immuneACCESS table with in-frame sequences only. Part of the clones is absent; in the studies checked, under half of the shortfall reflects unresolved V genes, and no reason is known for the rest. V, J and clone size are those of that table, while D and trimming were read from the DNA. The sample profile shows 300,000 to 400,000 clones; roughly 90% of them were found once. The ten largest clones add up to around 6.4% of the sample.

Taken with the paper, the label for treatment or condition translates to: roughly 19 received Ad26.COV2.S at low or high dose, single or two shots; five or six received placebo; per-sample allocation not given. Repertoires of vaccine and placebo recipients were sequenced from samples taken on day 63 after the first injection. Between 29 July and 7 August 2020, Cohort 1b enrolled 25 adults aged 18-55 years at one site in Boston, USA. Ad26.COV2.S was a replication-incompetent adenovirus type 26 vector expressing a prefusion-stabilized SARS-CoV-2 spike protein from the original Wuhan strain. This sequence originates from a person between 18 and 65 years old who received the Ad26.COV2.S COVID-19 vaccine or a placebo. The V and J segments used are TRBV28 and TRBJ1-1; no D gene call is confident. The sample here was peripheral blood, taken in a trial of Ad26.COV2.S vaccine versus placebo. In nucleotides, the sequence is TGTGCCAGCAGTTTACAATTAAAACGAAACGCTGAAGCTTTCTTT. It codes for CASSLQLKRNAEAFF.